Below are 9 T cell receptor beta chains sequenced from a single sample in a study of shared clonotypes between healthy human individuals. Assay used: immunoSEQ multiplex PCR; TCRdb lists only in-frame clones, some missing. Here the sample spans over a million clones, around 76% being singletons. The sample comprised memory CD4+ T cells sorted from blood. The subset: CD45RA-negative fraction. The receptors originated from a man younger than 35 in good health.

As to this clone: The sample has other DNA sequences that encode this CDR3 too. This chain connects TRBV20-1 to TRBJ1-2; no reliable D call. Per germline, CDR1 DFQATT and CDR2 SNEGSKA (reference sequence). This CDR3 has 11 amino acids. Between the trimmed V and J ends, which lost 3 bases and 5 bases, there was a span of 7 bases. This CDR3 reads CSASTPYGYTF. CDR3 sequence (DNA): TGCAGTGCTAGTACCCCTTATGGCTACACCTTC.

The chain carries TRBV4-3 and TRBJ1-1, with 7 positions matching TRBD1. The CDR3 extends over 15 amino acids. V lost 4 bases and J lost 5; bases outside the gene matches: 10. Germline CDR1 is LGHNA and CDR2 is YSLEER. The CDR3, as DNA: TGCGCCAGCAGCCCACAAGTGACCAGGGGGACTGAAGCTTTCTTT. As protein: CASSPQVTRGTEAFF.

V gene TRBV14 combines with J gene TRBJ1-3, with TRBD1 identical over 9 bases. This CDR3 has 17 residues. J was trimmed by 0 bases and V by 3 bases; bases with no gene match: 6. Per the germline V gene, CDR1 is SGHDN and CDR2 is FVKESK. Here the CDR3 reads CASSQGDRVSSGNTIYF. As DNA, the CDR3 is TGTGCCAGCAGCCAGGGGGACAGGGTGAGCTCTGGAAACACCATATATTTT. Variable domain in full (rest from reference TRBV14 and TRBJ1-3): EAGVTQFPSHSVIEKGQTVTLRCDPISGHDNLYWYRRVMGKEIKFLLHFVKESKQDESGMPNNRFLAERTGGTYSTLKVQPAELEDSGVYFCASSQGDRVSSGNTIYFGEGSWLTVV.

DNA for the CDR3: TGTGCCAGCAGTGGGGACAGGACGGCTAACTATGGCTACACCTTC. Translating gives CASSGDRTANYGYTF. The J gene is TRBJ1-2, the V gene TRBV25-1, with 8 bases that match TRBD1. This CDR3 has 15 amino acids. Germline loops: CDR1 MGHDK, CDR2 SYGVNS. Trimming at V came to 4 bases and at J to 0 bases, leaving 4 bases not matched to a gene.

This chain connects TRBV11-2 to TRBJ1-2; 8 nucleotides line up with TRBD1. With V trimmed by 2 bases and J by 8 bases, 10 bases remained unmatched. This CDR3 is built from 15 residues. Germline V lookup: CDR1 SGHAT, CDR2 FQNNGV. The CDR3 reads CASSLNPGQGWGYTF. The DNA for the CDR3 is TGTGCCAGCAGCTTAAACCCCGGACAGGGCTGGGGCTACACCTTC.

The genes are TRBV7-2 and TRBJ2-3; unclear D gene. The germline gives CDR1 SGHTA, CDR2 FQGNSA. This CDR3 region has 13 residues. With 8 bases removed from V and 1 base from J, the gap between germline ends came to 10 bases. CDR3 protein: CASHFRGTDTQYF. In DNA, the CDR3 is TGTGCCAGCCACTTCCGAGGCACAGATACGCAGTATTTT.

As concerns this clone: Being one base from a much bigger clone, this may be a read error. Other DNA sequences in the same sample also yield this CDR3. This sequence joins TRBV2 and TRBJ2-3; 9 bases are a match to TRBD2. Germline V gene lookup returns CDR1 SNHLY and CDR2 FYNNEI. The J segment lost 3 bases and the V segment lost 6 bases, leaving 4 bases of the junction unmatched. This CDR3 is 14 amino acids long. CDR3 nucleotides: TGTGCCAGCAGGCCGACTAGCGGAACAGATACGCAGTATTTT. Its protein product is CASRPTSGTDTQYF.

The sample holds one count of this clone. The chain employs TRBV5-5 and TRBJ1-2, with TRBD1 identical over 8 bases. The trim removed 1 base at V and 7 bases at J, leaving 6 bases unmatched. Per the germline V gene, CDR1 is SGHKS and CDR2 is YYEKEE (reference sequence). This CDR3 has 14 amino acids. Here the CDR3 DNA reads TGTGCCAGCAGCTTGACGACAGGGGAGGCTGGCTACACCTTC. It codes for CASSLTTGEAGYTF.

CDR3 amino acids: CASTDRGSGANVLTF. The CDR3 coding sequence is TGTGCCAGTACCGACAGGGGATCTGGGGCCAACGTCCTGACTTTC. The J gene is TRBJ2-6, the V gene TRBV19, with 8 bases identical to TRBD1. V was clipped by 7 bases and J by 1 base; unmatched bases: 3. CDR3 size: 15 residues. CDR1 is LNHDA, CDR2 SQIVND, per germline (reference sequence).